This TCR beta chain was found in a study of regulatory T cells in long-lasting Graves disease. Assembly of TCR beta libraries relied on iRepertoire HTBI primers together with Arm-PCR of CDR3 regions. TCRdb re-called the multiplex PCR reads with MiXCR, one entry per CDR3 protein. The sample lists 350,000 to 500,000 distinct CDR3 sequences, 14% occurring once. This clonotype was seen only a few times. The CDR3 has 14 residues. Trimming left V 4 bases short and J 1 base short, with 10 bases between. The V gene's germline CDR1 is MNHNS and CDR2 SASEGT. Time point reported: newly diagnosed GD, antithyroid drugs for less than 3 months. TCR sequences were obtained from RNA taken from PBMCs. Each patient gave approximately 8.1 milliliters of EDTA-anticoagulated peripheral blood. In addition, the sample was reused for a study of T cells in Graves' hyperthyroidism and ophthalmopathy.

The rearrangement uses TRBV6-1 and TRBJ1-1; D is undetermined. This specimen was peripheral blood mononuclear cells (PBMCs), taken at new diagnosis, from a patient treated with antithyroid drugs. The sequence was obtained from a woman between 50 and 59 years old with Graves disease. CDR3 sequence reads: CASSGINSNTEAFF. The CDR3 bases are TGTGCCAGCAGTGGTATCAACTCGAACACTGAAGCTTTCTTT.